This T cell receptor beta chain was found in a study of a mutant IDH1 vaccine in newly diagnosed glioma. Turning to the study itself: Radiotherapy alone preceded vaccination by 4-6 weeks; alternatively, vaccination started with temozolomide cycles. Radiotherapy, temozolomide, or both had been given previously, and both were given to most.

Concerning this clone: Its antigen is undetermined.

Regarding time point: week 47, end of study. A 20-mer mutant IDH1 peptide at 300 ug was injected subcutaneously with topical imiquimod. Germline CDR1 reads LGHNA; CDR2 reads YSLEER. This CDR3 has 17 amino acids. The junction had 10 bases not matched to a gene; V was cut back by 0 bases and J by 4 bases. Assay: immunoSEQ multiplex PCR; the TCRdb copy retains only in-frame clones and omits some. The sample consists of more than 35,000 clones, about 75% of them appearing once. Broader study findings: Vaccination induced immune responses in approximately 93% of patients. Pseudoprogression seemed unlinked to shifts in top peripheral T cell clonotypes.

The receptor was derived from a man aged 35-49 years with glioma. V and J are TRBV4-3 and TRBJ2-3; 7 nucleotides line up with TRBD2. Sample: PBMCs, taken from a glioma patient whose treatment included an IDH1 peptide vaccine. DNA of the CDR3: TGCGCCAGCAGCCAAGACTGGTCCAGCGGGAAGTCAGATACGCAGTATTTT. It encodes CASSQDWSSGKSDTQYF.